The 17 T cell receptor beta chains below all came from one sample that was sequenced in a study of OX40 agonist ivuxolimab in advanced cancers. The method was immunoSEQ multiplex PCR; TCRdb's version includes in-frame clones alone and lacks a portion of them. The sample has about 46,000 clones; 70% to 90% are singletons. The sample was CD4+ or CD8+ T cells sorted from blood, taken in a trial of the OX40 agonist ivuxolimab. These receptors were taken from an adult with an advanced solid tumor such as melanoma, head and neck, liver or kidney cancer.

The chain uses TRBV11-2 and TRBJ2-5, with 11 bases that match TRBD2. In germline, CDR1 is SGHAT, CDR2 FQNNGV. Trimming cost V 5 bases and J 0 bases; bases outside gene matches: 5. The CDR3 is 16 residues long. The CDR3 here is CASSITSGSYQETQYF. The CDR3 DNA follows: TGTGCCAGCAGCATCACTAGCGGGAGCTACCAAGAGACCCAGTACTTC.

CDR3 amino acids: CASSSVASSYEQYF. The DNA for the CDR3 is TGTGCCAGCTCCTCAGTCGCGAGCTCCTACGAGCAGTACTTC. The V and J genes are TRBV27 and TRBJ2-7; D gene unclear. The CDR3 totals 14 residues. With 8 bases removed from V and 0 bases from J, the gap between germline ends came to 14 bases. Germline CDR1 and CDR2: MNHEY and SMNVEV (reference sequence).

The chain combines TRBV7-9 with TRBJ1-5; D gene ambiguous. This CDR3 comprises 13 residues. Germline loops: CDR1 SEHNR, CDR2 FQNEAQ (reference sequence). V was clipped by 4 bases and J by 0 bases, with 4 bases between them. CDR3 in amino acids: CASSSTSNQPQHF. CDR3 sequence (DNA): TGTGCCAGCAGCTCAACTAGCAATCAGCCCCAGCATTTT.

The chain uses TRBV6-5 and TRBJ2-5; D may correspond to TRBD1 or TRBD2 (5 bases each). Germline CDR1 is MNHEY and CDR2 is SVGAGI. Deletions cut 2 bases from V and 2 bases from J, with 6 bases between. The CDR3 has 13 amino acids. CDR3 region: CASSYGGQETQYF. The CDR3, as DNA: TGTGCCAGCAGTTACGGGGGACAAGAGACCCAGTACTTC.

The genes are TRBV7-8 and TRBJ2-3; TRBD1 might be the D (6 bases). The V gene's germline CDR1 is SGHVS and CDR2 FQNEAQ. The CDR3 has 19 residues. Trimming stripped 0 bases from V and 6 bases from J, with 25 bases between. CDR3 nucleotide sequence: TGTGCCAGCAGCTTAGCAGGAGAAAGGGACACCCGGCCACTGGATACGCAGTATTTT. It is translated as CASSLAGERDTRPLDTQYF.

The V and J genes are TRBV27 and TRBJ2-1; D remains ambiguous. The V gene's germline CDR1 is MNHEY and CDR2 SMNVEV (reference sequence). This CDR3 has 14 amino acids. With 3 bases removed from V and 7 bases from J, the gap between germline ends came to 13 bases. This CDR3 reads CASSLGDSSNEQFF. Here the CDR3 DNA reads TGTGCCAGCAGTTTGGGCGACTCATCTAATGAGCAGTTCTTC.

The chain recombines TRBV9 with TRBJ2-5; the match to TRBD2 covers 10 bases. Losses at the gene ends were 0 bases for V and 2 bases for J; bases not matched to a gene: 4. The CDR3 loop spans 16 amino acids. In germline, CDR1 is SGDLS, CDR2 YYNGEE. CDR3 region: CASSVEGSGGQETQYF. The CDR3, as DNA: TGTGCCAGCAGCGTAGAAGGTAGCGGGGGGCAAGAGACCCAGTACTTC.

This chain uses TRBV18 with TRBJ2-2; D perhaps matches TRBD2 (6 bases). Trimming cost V 1 base and J 0 bases, with 9 bases left between them. The CDR3 consists of 16 residues. Germline assignment: CDR1 KGHSH and CDR2 LQKENI. CDR3 residues: CASSPLKRANTGELFF. CDR3 DNA: TGTGCCAGCTCACCACTTAAGCGGGCGAACACCGGGGAGCTGTTTTTT. Full variable domain (remainder filled in from reference TRBV18 and TRBJ2-2): NAGVMQNPRHLVRRRGQEARLRCSPMKGHSHVYWYRQLPEEGLKFMVYLQKENIIDESGMPKERFSAEFPKEGPSILRIQQVVRGDSAAYFCASSPLKRANTGELFFGEGSRLTVL.

The chain recombines TRBV27 with TRBJ2-1, with 9 bases aligning to TRBD1. Germline assignment: CDR1 MNHEY and CDR2 SMNVEV (reference sequence). This CDR3 contains 15 residues. The V segment lost 6 bases and the J segment 8 bases; nucleotides outside the gene matches: 11. CDR3 residues: CASRAGTGSVYEQFF. CDR3 bases: TGTGCCAGCAGAGCCGGGACAGGGTCGGTGTATGAGCAGTTCTTC.

V is TRBV6-5 and J is TRBJ2-7; 7 bases fit TRBD1. The CDR3 has 13 amino acids. The J segment lost 2 bases and the V segment lost 6 bases, leaving 4 bases of the junction unmatched. CDR1 and CDR2 (germline): MNHEY, SVGAGI. The CDR3 protein is CASSRDSPYEQYF. The CDR3 DNA reads as TGTGCCAGCAGCCGGGACAGCCCCTACGAGCAGTACTTC.

The chain is built from TRBV7-2 and TRBJ1-1; 8 bases are a match to TRBD1. The CDR3 is 14 amino acids. CDR1 SGHTA and CDR2 FQGNSA come from the germline V gene. V gave up 3 bases and J gave up 10 bases; unmatched junction bases: 10. The CDR3 nucleotides are TGTGCCAGCAGCTTCCCCAGGGGGCGCGGATTAGCTTTCTTT. Protein product: CASSFPRGRGLAFF. The full variable domain, rest sourced from reference TRBV7-2 and TRBJ1-1, is GAGVSQSPSNKVTEKGKDVELRCDPISGHTALYWYRQSLGQGLEFLIYFQGNSAPDKSGLPSDRFSAERTGGSVSTLTIQRTQQEDSAVYLCASSFPRGRGLAFFGQGTRLTVV.

CDR3: CASSRFASHNQPQHF. DNA for the CDR3: TGTGCCAGCAGCCGATTCGCCAGCCACAATCAGCCCCAGCATTTT. The chain recombines TRBV4-2 with TRBJ1-5; D gene uncertain. V lost 4 bases, J lost 3 bases, and 13 bases lay in between. Germline V lookup: CDR1 LGHNA, CDR2 YNFKEQ. The CDR3 contains 15 residues.

The chain joins TRBV7-1 to TRBJ1-2; tentative D call: TRBD1 (6 bases). Being an ORF, TRBV7-1 has a function that is uncertain. Trimming pared 6 bases from V and 6 bases from J, leaving 11 bases between. This CDR3 is 12 amino acids long. CDR3 nucleotide sequence: TGTGCCAGCAGTACGCGGACAGATGGCTACACCTTC. It yields the protein CASSTRTDGYTF.

This chain uses TRBV4-3 with TRBJ2-7; TRBD2 agrees at 10 bases. The CDR3 consists of 16 residues. Trimming cost V 0 bases and J 3 bases; bases outside gene matches: 5. CDR1 is LGHNA and CDR2 is YSLEER in the germline V gene. The DNA of the CDR3 is TGCGCCAGCAGCCAAGATAAGCGGGGGGGTAACTACGAGCAGTACTTC. This encodes CASSQDKRGGNYEQYF.

The rearrangement joins TRBV13 to TRBJ2-1; 8 nucleotides line up with TRBD1. The CDR3 is 15 residues long. Losses at the gene ends were 5 bases for V and 6 bases for J; bases not matched to a gene: 9. Germline CDR1 and CDR2: PRHDT and FYEKMQ (reference sequence). The CDR3 loop is CASSPGQGVVNEQFF. CDR3 in DNA: TGTGCCAGCAGCCCAGGACAGGGTGTGGTCAATGAGCAGTTCTTC.

The CDR3 loop is CASSLGGTGELFF. DNA of the CDR3: TGTGCCAGCAGTTTGGGGGGCACCGGGGAGCTGTTTTTT. The J gene is TRBJ2-2, the V gene TRBV27, with TRBD2 as a possible D gene (6 bases). The CDR3 length is 13 residues. V lost 3 bases, J lost 4 bases, and 6 bases lay in between. CDR1 is MNHEY and CDR2 is SMNVEV in the germline V gene (reference sequence).

The chain uses TRBV29-1 and TRBJ2-7; possibly TRBD1 or TRBD2 for D (5 bases each). The length of the CDR3 is 13 residues. The V gene's germline CDR1 is SQVTM and CDR2 ANQGSEA. Deletions cut 4 bases from V and 2 bases from J, with 12 bases between. In nucleotides, the CDR3 is TGCAGCGTTGCGGGACCCGGGGCCTACGAGCAGTACTTC. Translating gives CSVAGPGAYEQYF.